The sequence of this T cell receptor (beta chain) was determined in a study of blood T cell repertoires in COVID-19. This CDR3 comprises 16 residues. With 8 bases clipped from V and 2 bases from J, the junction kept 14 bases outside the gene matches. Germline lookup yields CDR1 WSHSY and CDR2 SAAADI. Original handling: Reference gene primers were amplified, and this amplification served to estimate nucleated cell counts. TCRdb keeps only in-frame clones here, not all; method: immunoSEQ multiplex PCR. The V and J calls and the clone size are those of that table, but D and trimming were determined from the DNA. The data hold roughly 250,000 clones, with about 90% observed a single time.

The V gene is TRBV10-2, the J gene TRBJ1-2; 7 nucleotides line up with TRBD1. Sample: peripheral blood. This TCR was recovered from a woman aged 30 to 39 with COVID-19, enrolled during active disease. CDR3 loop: CASSPSPTGTNYGYTF. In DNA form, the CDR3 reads TGCGCCAGCTCCCCTAGCCCGACAGGGACCAACTATGGCTACACCTTC.